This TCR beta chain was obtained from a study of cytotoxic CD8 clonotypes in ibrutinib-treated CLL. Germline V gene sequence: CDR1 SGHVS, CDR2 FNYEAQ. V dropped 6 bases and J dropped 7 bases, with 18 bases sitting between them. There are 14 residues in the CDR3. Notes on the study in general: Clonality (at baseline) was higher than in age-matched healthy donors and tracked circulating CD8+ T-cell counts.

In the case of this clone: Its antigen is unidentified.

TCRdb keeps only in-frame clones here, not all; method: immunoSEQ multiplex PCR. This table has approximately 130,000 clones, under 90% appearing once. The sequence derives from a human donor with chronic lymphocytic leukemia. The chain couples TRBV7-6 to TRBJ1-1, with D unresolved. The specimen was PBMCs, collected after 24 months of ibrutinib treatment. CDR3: CASRSSGSNGEAFF. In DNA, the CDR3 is TGTGCCAGCAGGAGCAGCGGATCGAACGGTGAAGCTTTCTTT. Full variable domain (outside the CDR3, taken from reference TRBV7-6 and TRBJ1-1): GAGVSQSPRYKVTKRGQDVALRCDPISGHVSLYWYRQALGQGPEFLTYFNYEAQQDKSGLPNDRFSAERPEGSISTLTIQRTEQRDSAMYRCASRSSGSNGEAFFGQGTRLTVV.